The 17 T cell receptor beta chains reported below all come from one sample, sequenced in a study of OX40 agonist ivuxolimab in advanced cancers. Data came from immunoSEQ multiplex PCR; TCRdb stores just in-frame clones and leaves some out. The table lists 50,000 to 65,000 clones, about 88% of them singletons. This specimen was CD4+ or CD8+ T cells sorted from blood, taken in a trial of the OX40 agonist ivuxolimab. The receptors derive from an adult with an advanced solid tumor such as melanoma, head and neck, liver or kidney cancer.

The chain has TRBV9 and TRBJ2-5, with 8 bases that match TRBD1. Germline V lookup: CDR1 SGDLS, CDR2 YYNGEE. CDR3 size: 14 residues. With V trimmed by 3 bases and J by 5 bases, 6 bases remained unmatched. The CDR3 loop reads CASSDRTGTETQYF. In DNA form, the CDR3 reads TGTGCCAGCAGCGACCGGACAGGGACGGAGACCCAGTACTTC.

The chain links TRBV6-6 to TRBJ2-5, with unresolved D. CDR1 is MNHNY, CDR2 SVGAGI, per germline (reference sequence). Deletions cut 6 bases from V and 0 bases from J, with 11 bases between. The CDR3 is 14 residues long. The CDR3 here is CASRDNRYQETQYF. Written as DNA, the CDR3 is TGTGCCAGCAGAGACAACCGGTACCAAGAGACCCAGTACTTC.

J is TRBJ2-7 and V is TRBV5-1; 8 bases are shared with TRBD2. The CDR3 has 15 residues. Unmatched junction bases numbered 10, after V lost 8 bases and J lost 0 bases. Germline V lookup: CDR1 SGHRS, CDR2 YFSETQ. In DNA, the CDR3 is TGCGCCAGTTCGCGGGGGGACCTTAGCTCCTACGAGCAGTACTTC. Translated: CASSRGDLSSYEQYF.

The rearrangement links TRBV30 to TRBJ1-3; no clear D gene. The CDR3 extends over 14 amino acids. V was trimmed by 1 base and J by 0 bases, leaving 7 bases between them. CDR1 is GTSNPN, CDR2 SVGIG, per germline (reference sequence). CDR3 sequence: CAWSGEGSGNTIYF. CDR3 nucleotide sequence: TGTGCCTGGAGTGGGGAGGGCTCTGGAAACACCATATATTTT.

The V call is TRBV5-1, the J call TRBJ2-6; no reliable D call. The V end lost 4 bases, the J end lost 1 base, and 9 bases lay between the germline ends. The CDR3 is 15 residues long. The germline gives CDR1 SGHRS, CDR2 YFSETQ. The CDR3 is CASSVGLSGANVLTF. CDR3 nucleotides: TGCGCCAGCAGCGTGGGGTTGTCTGGGGCCAACGTCCTGACTTTC.

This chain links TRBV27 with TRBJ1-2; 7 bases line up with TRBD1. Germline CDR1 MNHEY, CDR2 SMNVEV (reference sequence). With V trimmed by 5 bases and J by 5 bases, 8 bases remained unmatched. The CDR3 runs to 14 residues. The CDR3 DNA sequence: TGTGCCAGCAGTGGAATGACAGGGTTGTATGGCTACACCTTC. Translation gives CASSGMTGLYGYTF.

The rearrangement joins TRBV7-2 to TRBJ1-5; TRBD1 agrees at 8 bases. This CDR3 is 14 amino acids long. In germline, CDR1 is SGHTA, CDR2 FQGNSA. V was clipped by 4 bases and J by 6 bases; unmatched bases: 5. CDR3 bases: TGTGCCAGCAGCTCCACAGGGGGGAGTCAGCCCCAGCATTTT. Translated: CASSSTGGSQPQHF.

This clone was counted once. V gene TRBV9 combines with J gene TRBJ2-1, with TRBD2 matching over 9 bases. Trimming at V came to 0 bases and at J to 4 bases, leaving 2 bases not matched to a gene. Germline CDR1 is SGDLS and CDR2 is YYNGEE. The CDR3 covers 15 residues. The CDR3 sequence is CASSVVAGAYNEQFF. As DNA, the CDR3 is TGTGCCAGCAGCGTAGTAGCGGGAGCTTACAATGAGCAGTTCTTC.

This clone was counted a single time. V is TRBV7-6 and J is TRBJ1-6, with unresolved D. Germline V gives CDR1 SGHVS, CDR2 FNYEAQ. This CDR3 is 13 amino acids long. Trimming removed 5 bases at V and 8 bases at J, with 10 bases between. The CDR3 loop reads CASSRRQDSPLHF. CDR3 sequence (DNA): TGTGCCAGCAGCAGACGGCAGGATTCACCCCTCCACTTT.

The CDR3: CASRKQGAFQETQYF. As DNA, the CDR3 is TGTGCCAGTAGAAAACAGGGGGCCTTCCAAGAGACCCAGTACTTC. The rearrangement links TRBV19 to TRBJ2-5, with 9 bases aligning to TRBD1. Germline trimming cut 6 bases from V and 1 base from J; bases unmatched to any gene: 6. CDR1 and CDR2 from the germline V gene are LNHDA and SQIVND (reference sequence). The CDR3 length is 15 residues.

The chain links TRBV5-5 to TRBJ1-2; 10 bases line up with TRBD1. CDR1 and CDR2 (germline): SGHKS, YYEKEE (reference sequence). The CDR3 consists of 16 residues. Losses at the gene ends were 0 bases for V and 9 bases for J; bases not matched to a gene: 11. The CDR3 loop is CASSLDFLTGGLSYTF. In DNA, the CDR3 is TGTGCCAGCAGCTTGGACTTCTTGACAGGGGGCTTGAGCTACACCTTC.

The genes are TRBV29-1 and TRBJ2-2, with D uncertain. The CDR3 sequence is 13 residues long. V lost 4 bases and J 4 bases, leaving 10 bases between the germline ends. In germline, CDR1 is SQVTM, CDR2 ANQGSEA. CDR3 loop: CSVGWGSTGELFF. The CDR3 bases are TGCAGCGTTGGGTGGGGATCCACCGGGGAGCTGTTTTTT.

CDR3 in amino acids: CASSLGTGGNEKLFF. The CDR3 nucleotides are TGTGCCAGCAGCTTGGGGACAGGGGGAAATGAAAAACTGTTTTTT. The V and J genes are TRBV5-4 and TRBJ1-4, with 10 bases matching TRBD1. The V gene end was trimmed by 0 bases and the J gene end by 5 bases; junction bases not matched to a gene: 1. The CDR3 contains 15 residues. Germline loops: CDR1 SGHNT, CDR2 YYREEE (reference sequence). Together with reference TRBV5-4 and TRBJ1-4, the CDR3 gives the full variable domain: ETGVTQSPTHLIKTRGQQVTLRCSSQSGHNTVSWYQQALGQGPQFIFQYYREEENGRGNFPPRFSGLQFPNYSSELNVNALELDDSALYLCASSLGTGGNEKLFFGSGTQLSVL.

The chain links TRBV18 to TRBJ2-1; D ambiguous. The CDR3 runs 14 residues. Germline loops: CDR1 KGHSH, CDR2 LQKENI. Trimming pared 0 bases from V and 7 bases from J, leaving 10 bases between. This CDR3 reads CASSPPIRPNEQFF. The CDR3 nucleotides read TGTGCCAGCTCACCACCGATCAGGCCAAATGAGCAGTTCTTC. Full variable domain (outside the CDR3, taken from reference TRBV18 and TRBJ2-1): NAGVMQNPRHLVRRRGQEARLRCSPMKGHSHVYWYRQLPEEGLKFMVYLQKENIIDESGMPKERFSAEFPKEGPSILRIQQVVRGDSAAYFCASSPPIRPNEQFFGPGTRLTVL.

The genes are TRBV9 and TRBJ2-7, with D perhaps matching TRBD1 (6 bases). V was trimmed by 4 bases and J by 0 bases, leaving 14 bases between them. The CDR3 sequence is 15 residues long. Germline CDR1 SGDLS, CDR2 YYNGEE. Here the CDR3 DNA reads TGTGCCAGCAGCCCAAGGACAGCTAGCTCCTACGAGCAGTACTTC. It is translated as CASSPRTASSYEQYF. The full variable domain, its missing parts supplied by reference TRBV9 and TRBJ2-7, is DSGVTQTPKHLITATGQRVTLRCSPRSGDLSVYWYQQSLDQGLQFLIQYYNGEERAKGNILERFSAQQFPDLHSELNLSSLELGDSALYFCASSPRTASSYEQYFGPGTRLTVT.

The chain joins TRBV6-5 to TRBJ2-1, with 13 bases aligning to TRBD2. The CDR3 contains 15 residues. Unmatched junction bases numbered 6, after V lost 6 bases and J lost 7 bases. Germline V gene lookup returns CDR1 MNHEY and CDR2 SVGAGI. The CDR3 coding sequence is TGTGCCAGCAGACCCACTAGCGGGGGGGCGAATGAGCAGTTCTTC. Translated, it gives CASRPTSGGANEQFF.

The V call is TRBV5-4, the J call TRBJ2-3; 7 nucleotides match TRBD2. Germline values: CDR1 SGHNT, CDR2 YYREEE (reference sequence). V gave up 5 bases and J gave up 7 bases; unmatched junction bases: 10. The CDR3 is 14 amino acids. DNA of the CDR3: TGTGCCAGCAGAAAAAGCGGCGGGAGAAATACGCAGTATTTT. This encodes CASRKSGGRNTQYF.